One TCR beta chain is described in this entry. Its antigen is still unknown. The data were obtained in a study of T-cell memory formation after mild COVID-19. Study results and limitations: Clones that contracted clustered mainly in CM and EM if CD4+ and in EMRA if CD8+.

V lost 5 bases, J lost 0 bases, and 17 bases lay in between. This CDR3 has 17 residues. Germline V gives CDR1 SGHVS, CDR2 FNYEAQ. The 5'RACE method, run with constant-segment primers, produced TCR alpha and TCR beta cDNA libraries (carrying sample barcodes and UMIs). TCRdb re-analysed the 5' RACE reads in MiXCR, keeping a single row per CDR3 protein. The sample has approximately 150,000 distinct CDR3 sequences, around 15% seen once; the top ten hold 14%. Material: PBMCs or a T cell subset sorted from them (not recorded which). The V call is TRBV7-6, the J call TRBJ1-3; possible D gene TRBD1, 6 bases. The receptor comes from an adult woman who had mild COVID-19 (a few samples of this study predate the infection). Cell type and time point are not known. This CDR3 reads CASSHPGTTSSGNTIYF. Written as DNA, the CDR3 is TGTGCCAGCAGCCACCCCGGGACAACTAGCTCTGGAAACACCATATATTTT.